This TCR beta chain appears in the sequencing data of a study of shared clonotypes between healthy human individuals. Looked up from germline, CDR1 is LGHNA and CDR2 is YSLEER. With 0 bases removed from V and 2 bases from J, the gap between germline ends came to 18 bases. The CDR3 is made up of 18 amino acids. Concerning this clone itself: Its antigen is not known.

Broader study findings: Generally, naive subsets (rather than memory subsets) showed larger estimated richness.

Deep was the level used in running the assay. The protocol was immunoSEQ multiplex PCR, while the TCRdb copy is restricted to in-frame clones and leaves out a portion. Among over 150,000 clones listed, approximately 61% were seen once. The chain carries TRBV4-3 and TRBJ2-3; weak D call: TRBD2 (6 bases). The source material was memory CD4+ T cells sorted from blood. The sample's subset: CD45RA-negative fraction. The TCR was taken from a man younger than 45 in good health. The chain's CDR3 is CASSQDQTSSRVTDTQYF. CDR3 DNA: TGCGCCAGCAGCCAAGATCAGACTAGTAGTAGGGTCACAGATACGCAGTATTTT.